This TCR beta chain was sequenced in a study of blood T cell repertoires in COVID-19. Someone with COVID-19 had been met by exposed participants within 2 weeks before study entry. V shed 6 bases and J 5 bases; nucleotides not matched to a gene: 7. This CDR3 contains 14 residues. Per the germline V gene, CDR1 is SGHTA and CDR2 is FQGNSA. TCRdb's copy holds only in-frame clones and misses some; the assay was immunoSEQ multiplex PCR. The sample carries a few hundred thousand clones, 90% recorded once. This TCR was recovered from a young man who had been exposed to COVID-19. The sample was PBMCs or T cells enriched from blood (not recorded which). The chain employs TRBV7-2 and TRBJ2-5; 9 bases map to TRBD2. The CDR3 DNA reads TGTGCCAGCAGTTCTGCGGGGGGGCCGGAGACCCAGTACTTC. Protein sequence: CASSSAGGPETQYF. The full variable domain, with the rest looked up from reference TRBV7-2 and TRBJ2-5, is GAGVSQSPSNKVTEKGKDVELRCDPISGHTALYWYRQSLGQGLEFLIYFQGNSAPDKSGLPSDRFSAERTGGSVSTLTIQRTQQEDSAVYLCASSSAGGPETQYFGPGTRLLVL.